The entry that follows covers one T cell receptor (beta chain) sequence. This entry comes from a study of blood T cell repertoires in COVID-19. Looking at the study overall: Italy, Spain and the United States were the sources of the convalescent and acute COVID-19 samples. PBMCs, B-cell-depleted T cells, or T cells were the source of the cDNA or gDNA that made up the material.

The CDR3 contains 14 residues. The V end was cut by 2 bases, the J end by 3 bases, with 11 bases between. Germline lookup yields CDR1 MNHEY and CDR2 SVGEGT. In the original analysis: Scientists estimated how many nucleated cells there were by amplifying reference gene primers. Method: immunoSEQ multiplex PCR; TCRdb's copy keeps in-frame clones and lacks some. From that table come the V and J calls and clone size; the DNA was used to work out D and trimming. The sample lists some 200,000 clones; around nine tenths were seen once. This sequence joins TRBV6-2 or TRBV6-3 and TRBJ2-7; maybe TRBD1 (5 bases). Sequences were obtained from peripheral blood. The TCR originated in a man between 45 and 60 years old with acute or convalescent COVID-19. CDR3 amino acids: CASSYRGLGYEQYV. The CDR3 nucleotides are TGTGCCAGCAGTTACAGGGGCCTGGGCTACGAGCAGTACGTC.